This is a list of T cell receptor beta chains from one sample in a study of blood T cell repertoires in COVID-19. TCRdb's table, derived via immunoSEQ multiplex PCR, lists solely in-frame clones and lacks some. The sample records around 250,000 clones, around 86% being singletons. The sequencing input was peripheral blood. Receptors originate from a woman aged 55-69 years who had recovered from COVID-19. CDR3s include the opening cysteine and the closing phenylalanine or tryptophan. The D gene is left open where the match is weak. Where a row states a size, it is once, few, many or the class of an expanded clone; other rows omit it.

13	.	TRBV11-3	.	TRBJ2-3	CASSLAGSDTQYF	TGTGCCAGCAGCTTAGCCGGGTCAGATACGCAGTATTTT
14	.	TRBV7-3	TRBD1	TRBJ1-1	CASSSDRGVTEAFF	TGTGCCAGCAGCAGCGACAGGGGCGTCACTGAAGCTTTCTTT
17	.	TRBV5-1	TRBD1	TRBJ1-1	CASSFIQGQGVGTEAFF	TGCGCCAGCAGCTTCATACAGGGACAGGGTGTGGGCACTGAAGCTTTCTTT
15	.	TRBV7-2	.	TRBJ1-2	CASSLSGTTDYGYTF	TGTGCCAGCAGCTTATCAGGGACTACGGACTATGGCTACACCTTC
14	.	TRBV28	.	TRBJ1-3	CASSPHSSGNTIYF	TGTGCCAGCAGTCCCCACAGTTCAGGAAACACCATATATTTT
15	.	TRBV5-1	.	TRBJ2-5	CASSQGWGVRETQYF	TGCGCCAGCAGCCAAGGGTGGGGGGTCCGTGAGACCCAGTACTTC
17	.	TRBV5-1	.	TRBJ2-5	CASSFGGPPKYQETQYF	TGCGCCAGCAGCTTCGGGGGGCCCCCCAAGTACCAAGAGACCCAGTACTTC
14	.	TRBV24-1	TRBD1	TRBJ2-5	CATSVGTAQETQYF	TGTGCCACCAGTGTGGGGACAGCCCAAGAGACCCAGTACTTC
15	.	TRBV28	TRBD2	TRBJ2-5	CASRASGGLQETQYF	TGTGCCAGCAGGGCTAGCGGGGGCCTCCAAGAGACCCAGTACTTC
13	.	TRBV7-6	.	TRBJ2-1	CASSFETGRGQFF	TGTGCCAGCAGCTTCGAGACAGGAAGGGGGCAGTTCTTC
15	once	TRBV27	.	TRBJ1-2	CASSSGLTGTDGYTF	TGTGCCAGCAGTTCCGGCCTCACAGGGACGGATGGCTACACCTTC
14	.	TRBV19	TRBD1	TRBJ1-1	CASSTGQPFTEAFF	TGTGCCAGTAGTACGGGACAGCCCTTCACTGAAGCTTTCTTT
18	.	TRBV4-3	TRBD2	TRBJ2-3	CASSQRTSGVTSTDTQYF	TGCGCCAGCAGCCAAAGGACTAGCGGGGTTACGTCCACAGATACGCAGTATTTT
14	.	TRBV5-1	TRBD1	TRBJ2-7	CASSAGTGGVEQYF	TGCGCCAGCAGCGCCGGGACAGGGGGCGTCGAGCAGTACTTC
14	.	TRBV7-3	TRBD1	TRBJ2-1	CASSPRTGPNEQFF	TGTGCCAGCAGCCCCCGGACAGGGCCCAATGAGCAGTTCTTC
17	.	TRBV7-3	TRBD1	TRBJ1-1	CASSLSETGGPNTEAFF	TGTGCCAGCAGCTTAAGCGAGACAGGGGGCCCGAACACTGAAGCTTTCTTT
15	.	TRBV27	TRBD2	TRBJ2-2	CASGSGGAGTGELFF	TGTGCCAGCGGTAGCGGGGGGGCGGGCACCGGGGAGCTGTTTTTT
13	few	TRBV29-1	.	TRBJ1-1	CSAMSGRGTEAFF	TGCAGCGCAATGTCGGGTCGGGGGACTGAAGCTTTCTTT
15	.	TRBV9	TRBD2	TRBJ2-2	CASSVSGGRTGELFF	TGTGCCAGCAGCGTGAGCGGGGGGAGAACCGGGGAGCTGTTTTTT
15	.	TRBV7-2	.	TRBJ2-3	CASSLDRGFTDTQYF	TGTGCCAGCAGCTTAGATCGGGGGTTTACAGATACGCAGTATTTT
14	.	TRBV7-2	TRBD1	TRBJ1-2	CASSLLQGVVGYTF	TGTGCCAGCAGCTTATTACAGGGGGTCGTTGGCTACACCTTC
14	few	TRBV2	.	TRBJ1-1	CASSEYSSSRGAFF	TGTGCCAGCAGTGAGTACTCTTCCTCAAGGGGAGCTTTCTTT
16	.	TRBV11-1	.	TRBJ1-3	CASSLDRGLSGNTIYF	TGTGCCAGCAGCTTAGATCGGGGACTCTCTGGAAACACCATATATTTT
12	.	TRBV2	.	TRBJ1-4	CASNAINEKLFF	TGTGCCAGCAACGCGATTAATGAAAAACTGTTTTTT
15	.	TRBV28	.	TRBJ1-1	CASSSPGRVRTEAFF	TGTGCCAGCAGCTCCCCTGGCAGGGTGAGGACTGAAGCTTTCTTT
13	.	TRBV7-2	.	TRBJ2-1	CASSFSEEGEQFF	TGTGCCAGCAGCTTTTCGGAGGAGGGTGAGCAGTTCTTC